This T cell receptor beta chain was identified in a study of T cell responses to AZD1222 COVID-19 vaccine. Losses at the gene ends were 4 bases for V and 2 bases for J; bases not matched to a gene: 2. The CDR3 consists of 14 residues. Germline CDR1 and CDR2: MNHEY and SMNVEV (reference sequence). Notes on this clone: Antigen unknown.

Study results and caveats: AZD1222 recipients seropositive at baseline numbered only six or seven. Donors were chiefly white British, with a greater number of females, and clonal diversity was perhaps underestimated. An increase in Spike-specific TCR breadth and depth was observed after two AZD1222 doses. Vaccine-related CD4 TCRs covered spike, predominating at 160-218 and 743-854.

Clones were read by immunoSEQ multiplex PCR, and TCRdb kept only the in-frame ones, dropping some. This sample has about 120,000 clones; around 86% occur once, and the top ten carry under 25%. The rearrangement uses TRBV27 and TRBJ1-5; TRBD1 matches at 7 bases. This TCR derives from an adult in good health. Sequencing was performed on peripheral blood, taken on day 0 of AZD1222 vaccination. CDR3 bases: TGTGCCAGCAGTTCTACAGGGGGCAATCAGCCCCAGCATTTT. It translates to CASSSTGGNQPQHF.